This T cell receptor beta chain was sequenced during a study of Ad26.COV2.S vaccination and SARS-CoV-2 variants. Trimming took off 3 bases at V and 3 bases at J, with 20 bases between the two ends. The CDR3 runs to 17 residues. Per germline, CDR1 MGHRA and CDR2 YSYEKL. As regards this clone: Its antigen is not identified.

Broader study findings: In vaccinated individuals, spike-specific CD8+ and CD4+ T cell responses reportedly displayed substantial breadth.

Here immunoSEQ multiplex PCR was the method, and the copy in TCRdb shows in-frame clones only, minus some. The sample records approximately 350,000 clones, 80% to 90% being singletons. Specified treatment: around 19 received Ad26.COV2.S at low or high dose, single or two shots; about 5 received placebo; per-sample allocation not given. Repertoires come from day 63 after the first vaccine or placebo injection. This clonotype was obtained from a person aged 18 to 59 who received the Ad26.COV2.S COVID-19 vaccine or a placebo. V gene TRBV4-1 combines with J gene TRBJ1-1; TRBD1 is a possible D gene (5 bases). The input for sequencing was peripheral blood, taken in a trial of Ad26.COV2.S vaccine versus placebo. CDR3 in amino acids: CASSHRGGGFRDTEAFF. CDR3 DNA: TGCGCCAGCAGCCACCGCGGGGGAGGGTTTAGGGACACTGAAGCTTTCTTT.